Below, 5 T cell receptor beta chains from the same sample are listed, as sequenced in a study of human T cells and chemical hapten exposure. TCRdb called the RACE reads again in MiXCR, with one record for every CDR3 protein. The sample includes 80,000 to 100,000 distinct CDR3 sequences, about 28% seen only once; the top ten take about a tenth. This sample's time point: patch test 3, about 24 weeks after DPC sensitization. The treatment was: therapeutic diphenylcyclopropenone sensitization with weekly scalp DPC. The starting material was whole blood, obtained in connection with sensitization to the hapten diphenylcyclopropenone (DPC). Receptor source: a man aged 35 to 55 with alopecia areata. Some clones in this sample may be carry-over from other donors' samples.

This clonotype has only a few counts. The chain couples TRBV25-1 to TRBJ2-1; D might be TRBD2 (7 bases). Germline-derived CDR1 and CDR2 are MGHDK and SYGVNS. The V end was cut by 3 bases, the J end by 9 bases, with 21 bases between. This CDR3 has 16 residues. This CDR3 is CASSDTGGRSWSEQFF. CDR3 in DNA: TGTGCCAGCAGTGATACCGGGGGGCGCAGTTGGAGTGAGCAGTTCTTC. Variable domain in full (rest from reference TRBV25-1 and TRBJ2-1): EADIYQTPRYLVIGTGKKITLECSQTMGHDKMYWYQQDPGMELHLIHYSYGVNSTEKGDLSSESTVSRIRTEHFPLTLESARPSHTSQYLCASSDTGGRSWSEQFFGPGTRLTVL.

This chain links TRBV28 with TRBJ2-2; possibly TRBD2 for D (6 bases). Deletions cut 10 bases from V and 4 bases from J, with 16 bases between. Germline V gives CDR1 MDHEN, CDR2 SYDVKM. The length of the CDR3 is 14 residues. The chain's CDR3 is CATIRGFGTGELFF. The CDR3 coding sequence is TGTGCCACTATCCGGGGGTTCGGCACCGGGGAGCTGTTTTTT.

This clonotype was recorded a few times. V usage is TRBV20-1 and J usage is TRBJ1-4, with D perhaps matching TRBD1 (5 bases). V dropped 8 bases and J dropped 7 bases, with 17 bases sitting between them. The CDR3 is 13 residues long. Germline loops: CDR1 DFQATT, CDR2 SNEGSKA (reference sequence). CDR3 DNA sequence: TGCAGTCTCCAGACAGTACGAGGTGAAAAACTGTTTTTT. Protein sequence: CSLQTVRGEKLFF.

This chain joins TRBV6-6 and TRBJ2-3; a weak D match, TRBD1 (5 bases). The CDR3 extends over 17 amino acids. The ends were cut back, 2 bases at V and 2 bases at J, with 17 bases in the middle. Germline lookup yields CDR1 MNHNY and CDR2 SVGAGI (reference sequence). This CDR3 reads CASSYPDSPENTDTQYF. CDR3 coding DNA: TGTGCCAGCAGTTACCCCGACAGCCCCGAAAACACAGATACGCAGTATTTT.

This clonotype was seen only a few times. The gene calls are TRBV28 and TRBJ2-7, with a possible D match to TRBD1 (6 bases). Germline V gene sequence: CDR1 MDHEN, CDR2 SYDVKM. CDR3 length equals 15 residues. V was trimmed by 5 bases and J by 5 bases, leaving 19 bases between them. The CDR3 is CASSEQGSRLNEQYF. The CDR3 bases are TGTGCCAGCAGTGAACAGGGTTCTCGACTCAACGAGCAGTACTTC.